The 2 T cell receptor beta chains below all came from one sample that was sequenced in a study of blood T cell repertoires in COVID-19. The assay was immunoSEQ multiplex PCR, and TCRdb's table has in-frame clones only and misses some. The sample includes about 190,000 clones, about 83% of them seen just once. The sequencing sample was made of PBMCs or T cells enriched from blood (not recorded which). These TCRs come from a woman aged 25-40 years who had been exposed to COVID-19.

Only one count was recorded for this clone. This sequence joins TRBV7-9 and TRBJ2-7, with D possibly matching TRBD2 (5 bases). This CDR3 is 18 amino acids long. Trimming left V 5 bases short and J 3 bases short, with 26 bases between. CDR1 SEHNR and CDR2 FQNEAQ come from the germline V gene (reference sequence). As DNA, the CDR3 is TGTGCCAGCAGCGGTTTTCGACTACGAGGTTCCATGGACTACGAGCAGTACTTC. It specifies CASSGFRLRGSMDYEQYF.

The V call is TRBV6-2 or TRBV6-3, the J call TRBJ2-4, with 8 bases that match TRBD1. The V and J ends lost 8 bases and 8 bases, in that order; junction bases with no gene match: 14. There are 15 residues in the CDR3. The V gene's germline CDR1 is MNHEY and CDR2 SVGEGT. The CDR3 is CASGLDRAGADIQYF. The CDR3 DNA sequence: TGTGCCAGCGGCCTGGACAGGGCCGGGGCGGACATTCAGTACTTC.